The rows below give T cell receptor beta chains drawn from one sample of a study of beta chain features in type 1 diabetes. Measured with immunoSEQ multiplex PCR; TCRdb has only the in-frame clones, and not every one. This sample yields just over 450,000 clones, of which 30% are seen a single time; roughly 0.066% belongs to the top ten. Sequencing used naive CD4+ T cells from blood. These receptor sequences come from a man between 18 and 35 years old in good health. The CDR3 runs from the conserved cysteine through the conserved F or W. The D gene is left open where the match is weak. Size tells how often a clone was seen (once, few, many) or the class of an expanded clone, and some rows leave it out.

J	length	V	size	D	CDR3	DNA
TRBJ2-1	16	TRBV5-6	.	TRBD2	CASSFVQGLVYNEQFF	TGTGCCAGCAGCTTCGTCCAGGGACTAGTATACAATGAGCAGTTCTTC
TRBJ2-1	11	TRBV10-3	many	.	CAISARNEQFF	TGTGCCATCAGCGCTAGGAATGAGCAGTTCTTC
TRBJ2-4	12	TRBV5-6	few	.	CASNEGKNIQYF	TGTGCCAGCAATGAGGGCAAAAACATTCAGTACTTC
TRBJ2-7	14	TRBV28	.	.	CASRGHLISAEQYF	TGTGCCAGCAGGGGACATCTGATCTCTGCCGAGCAGTACTTC
TRBJ2-7	15	TRBV5-1	few	.	CASSPRLDNFYEQYF	TGCGCCAGCAGCCCAAGACTAGACAACTTCTACGAGCAGTACTTC
TRBJ1-1	12	TRBV29-1	few	.	CSVDRGGTEAFF	TGCAGCGTTGACAGGGGTGGCACTGAAGCTTTCTTT
TRBJ2-2	13	TRBV30	few	.	CAWTGLRGGELFF	TGTGCCTGGACAGGCCTAAGGGGCGGGGAGCTGTTTTTT
TRBJ2-3	18	TRBV30	.	TRBD2	CAWSVNPLWRGSTDTQYF	TGTGCCTGGAGTGTAAATCCCCTTTGGCGGGGGAGCACAGATACGCAGTATTTT
TRBJ2-3	13	TRBV2	.	.	CASSEQGTDTQYF	TGTGCCAGCAGCGAGCAGGGAACAGATACGCAGTATTTT
TRBJ1-5	13	TRBV6-1	.	TRBD1	CATLDRGNQPQHF	TGTGCCACTCTGGACAGGGGAAATCAGCCCCAGCATTTT
TRBJ2-7	11	TRBV29-1	.	.	CSVVRGYEQYF	TGCAGCGTTGTCAGGGGCTACGAGCAGTACTTC
TRBJ2-1	12	TRBV2	.	.	CASREPAGEQFF	TGTGCCAGCAGGGAGCCAGCTGGGGAGCAGTTCTTC
TRBJ2-7	14	TRBV7-9	.	TRBD1	CASSSTGSLHEQYF	TGTGCCAGCAGCTCGACAGGGAGTCTCCACGAGCAGTACTTC
TRBJ1-2	15	TRBV30	few	TRBD1	CAWSEDRGPGYGYTF	TGTGCCTGGAGCGAAGACAGGGGGCCAGGCTATGGCTACACCTTC
TRBJ2-3	12	TRBV7-9	.	.	CASSLRTDTQYF	TGTGCCAGCAGCTTACGCACAGATACGCAGTATTTT
TRBJ1-2	15	TRBV4-1	few	.	CASSQATSTPYGYTF	TGCGCCAGCAGCCAAGCGACAAGCACGCCTTATGGCTACACCTTC
TRBJ1-4	15	TRBV7-2	few	.	CASSPYSATNEKLFF	TGTGCCAGCAGCCCCTACTCGGCAACTAATGAAAAACTGTTTTTT
TRBJ2-7	14	TRBV4-3	few	TRBD2	CASSPLAGDYEQYF	TGCGCCAGCAGCCCGCTAGCGGGAGACTACGAGCAGTACTTC
TRBJ1-5	12	TRBV30	few	.	CAWNRVGQPQHF	TGTGCCTGGAACCGGGTTGGCCAGCCCCAGCATTTT
TRBJ2-7	15	TRBV30	.	TRBD1	CAWRDRQGNRYEQYF	TGTGCCTGGAGAGACCGACAGGGCAATAGATACGAGCAGTACTTC
TRBJ2-5	13	TRBV5-4	.	.	CASSLGGGETQYF	TGTGCCAGCAGCTTGGGAGGAGGAGAGACCCAGTACTTC
TRBJ2-7	14	TRBV30	.	.	CAWSYDLSSYEQYF	TGTGCCTGGAGTTACGATTTGAGCTCCTACGAGCAGTACTTC
TRBJ2-3	14	TRBV7-9	.	TRBD1	CASSLTGRTDTQYF	TGTGCCAGCAGTTTGACAGGGCGCACAGATACGCAGTATTTT
TRBJ1-5	14	TRBV29-1	few	TRBD1	CSVVAGGPSQPQHF	TGCAGCGTTGTGGCAGGGGGCCCCAGTCAGCCCCAGCATTTT
TRBJ2-7	16	TRBV7-3	.	TRBD2	CASSLTGTSGKYEQYF	TGTGCCAGCAGCTTAACCGGGACTAGCGGGAAGTACGAGCAGTACTTC
TRBJ2-1	15	TRBV9	few	.	CASSFGRSSYNEQFF	TGTGCCAGCAGCTTCGGTAGAAGCTCCTACAATGAGCAGTTCTTC
TRBJ2-7	17	TRBV7-2	few	.	CASSLRRSGTDPLQQYF	TGTGCCAGCAGCTTAAGACGGTCAGGCACGGACCCGCTGCAGCAGTACTTC
TRBJ2-1	16	TRBV5-1	.	.	CASSHAVLPGEDEQFF	TGCGCCAGCAGCCACGCAGTCCTTCCAGGGGAGGATGAGCAGTTCTTC
TRBJ2-3	14	TRBV10-3	few	.	CAISWATGTDTQYF	TGTGCCATCAGCTGGGCTACCGGCACAGATACGCAGTATTTT
TRBJ1-5	15	TRBV30	few	.	CAWSVRGYSNQPQHF	TGTGCCTGGAGTGTACGGGGGTATAGCAATCAGCCCCAGCATTTT
TRBJ2-1	16	TRBV5-6	few	TRBD2	CASSSREGGGRNEQFF	TGTGCCAGCAGCTCCCGGGAGGGAGGAGGGAGGAATGAGCAGTTCTTC
TRBJ1-2	12	TRBV29-1	.	.	CSVGGDTYGYTF	TGCAGCGTTGGAGGGGACACCTATGGCTACACCTTC
TRBJ2-1	14	TRBV30	few	TRBD2	CAWSVFSGRNEQFF	TGTGCCTGGAGTGTTTTTAGCGGGAGGAATGAGCAGTTCTTC
TRBJ2-3	18	TRBV9	few	.	CASSVVREGSTVTDTQYF	TGTGCCAGCAGCGTAGTTCGGGAAGGGTCGACAGTCACAGATACGCAGTATTTT
TRBJ2-7	11	TRBV4-2	.	.	CASSRSYEQYF	TGTGCCAGCAGCCGGAGTTACGAGCAGTACTTC
TRBJ2-7	14	TRBV30	.	TRBD2	CAWSSPGLPYEQYF	TGTGCCTGGAGTTCCCCGGGACTACCCTACGAGCAGTACTTC
TRBJ2-7	16	TRBV4-3	.	TRBD1	CASSQDVQGQDYEQYF	TGCGCCAGCAGCCAAGATGTCCAGGGACAGGACTACGAGCAGTACTTC
TRBJ2-3	15	TRBV7-9	.	.	CASSSQTTSTDTQYF	TGTGCCAGCAGTTCACAAACGACTAGCACAGATACGCAGTATTTT
TRBJ2-7	18	TRBV7-8	.	TRBD1	CASSLVAGGGTGGYEQYF	TGTGCCAGCAGCTTAGTGGCCGGCGGCGGGACAGGGGGATACGAGCAGTACTTC
TRBJ1-4	12	TRBV7-9	.	.	CAVPGRDEKLFF	TGTGCCGTCCCCGGAAGGGACGAAAAACTGTTTTTT
TRBJ2-1	14	TRBV14	.	TRBD2	CASSQNAREDEQFF	TGTGCCAGCAGCCAGAACGCGCGGGAGGATGAGCAGTTCTTC
TRBJ2-5	12	TRBV18	few	.	CASSGPQETQYF	TGTGCCAGCTCTGGGCCCCAAGAGACCCAGTACTTC
TRBJ2-3	15	TRBV19	few	TRBD2	CASSRRSGSADTQYF	TGTGCCAGTAGTCGCCGGAGCGGGAGTGCAGATACGCAGTATTTT
TRBJ1-1	12	TRBV4-3	few	.	CASSHDWGEAFF	TGCGCCAGCAGCCATGATTGGGGTGAAGCTTTCTTT
TRBJ2-7	12	TRBV6-5	.	.	CASSSTRIEQYF	TGTGCCAGCAGCTCGACGCGGATCGAGCAGTACTTC
TRBJ1-4	15	TRBV23-1	few	TRBD1	CASRPGTGFGEKLFF	TGCGCCAGCAGACCCGGGACAGGGTTCGGGGAAAAACTGTTTTTT
TRBJ2-2	13	TRBV7-3	few	.	CASSFEPLGELFF	TGTGCCAGCAGCTTTGAGCCTTTGGGGGAGCTGTTTTTT
TRBJ2-3	15	TRBV30	.	TRBD1	CAWSFPGQNTDTQYF	TGTGCCTGGAGTTTTCCGGGACAGAATACAGATACGCAGTATTTT
TRBJ2-4	14	TRBV19	few	TRBD1	CASTNTGEMNIQYF	TGTGCCAGTACCAATACAGGGGAGATGAACATTCAGTACTTC
TRBJ2-3	19	TRBV5-1	.	.	CASWTGAGGVGGVTDTQYF	TGCGCCAGCTGGACAGGAGCAGGCGGCGTGGGAGGAGTCACAGATACGCAGTATTTT
TRBJ2-2	15	TRBV7-3	.	TRBD1	CASSAAGTDTGELFF	TGTGCCAGCAGCGCCGCCGGGACAGACACCGGGGAGCTGTTTTTT
TRBJ2-7	15	TRBV7-9	.	.	CASSLGTDSSYEQYF	TGTGCCAGCAGCCTCGGGACGGACAGCTCCTACGAGCAGTACTTC
TRBJ2-1	13	TRBV5-1	.	.	CASSQDSYNEQFF	TGCGCCAGCAGCCAGGACAGTTACAATGAGCAGTTCTTC
TRBJ2-3	13	TRBV9	.	.	CASRVGSTDTQYF	TGTGCCAGCAGAGTGGGTAGCACAGATACGCAGTATTTT
TRBJ1-2	15	TRBV9	few	TRBD1	CASSASGQGRNGYTF	TGTGCCAGCAGCGCCAGTGGACAGGGGAGGAATGGCTACACCTTC